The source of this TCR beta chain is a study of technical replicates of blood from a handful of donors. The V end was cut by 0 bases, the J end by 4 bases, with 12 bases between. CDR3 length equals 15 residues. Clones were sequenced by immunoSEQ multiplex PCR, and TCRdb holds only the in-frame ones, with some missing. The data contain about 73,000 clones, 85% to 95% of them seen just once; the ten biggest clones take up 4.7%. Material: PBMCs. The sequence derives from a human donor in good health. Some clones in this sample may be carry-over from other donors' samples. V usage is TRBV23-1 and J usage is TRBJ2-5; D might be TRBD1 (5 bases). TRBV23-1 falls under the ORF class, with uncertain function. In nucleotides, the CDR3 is TGCGCCAGCAGTCAATCCCGATCTCAGGGAGAGACCCAGTACTTC. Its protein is CASSQSRSQGETQYF.